This TCR beta chain was sequenced during a study of blood T cells in healthy people across ages. General observations from the study: Comparison with aged donors showed that long-lived donors had more naive CD4+ cells and higher diversity.

Drawing of peripheral blood yielded about 10 milliliters from each donor. Details on this clonotype: Its antigen is as yet unknown.

A second 7 to 11 cycle PCR used barcoded and J-beta primers. Each CDR3 protein gets one entry after TCRdb re-called the 5' RACE reads with MiXCR. Of 750,000 to 950,000 distinct CDR3 sequences listed, roughly 24% are singletons. V lost 3 bases to trimming and J lost 0 bases, with 13 bases between them. The CDR3 totals 16 residues. CDR1 SGHRS and CDR2 YFSETQ come from the germline V gene. These data are also associated with another study on T cells of mothers and their children. Per that paper: The study found slightly higher but non-significant overlap in related versus unrelated mother-child pairs.

Sample: blood. The chain is built from TRBV5-1 and TRBJ2-1; no reliable D call. This TCR came from a boy aged 10-17 years in good health. The CDR3 loop reads CASSSDPQASYNEQFF. The DNA for the CDR3 is TGCGCCAGCAGCTCGGACCCACAAGCCTCCTACAATGAGCAGTTCTTC.